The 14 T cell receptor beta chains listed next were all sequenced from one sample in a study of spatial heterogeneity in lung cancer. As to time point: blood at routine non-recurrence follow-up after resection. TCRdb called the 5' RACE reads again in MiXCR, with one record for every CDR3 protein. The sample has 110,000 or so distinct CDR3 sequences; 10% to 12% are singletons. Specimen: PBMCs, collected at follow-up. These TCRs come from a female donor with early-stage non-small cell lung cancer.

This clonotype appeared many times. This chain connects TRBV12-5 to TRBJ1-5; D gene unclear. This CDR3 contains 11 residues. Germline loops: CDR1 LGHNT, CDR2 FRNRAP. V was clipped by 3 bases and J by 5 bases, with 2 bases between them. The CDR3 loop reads CASGFDQPQHF. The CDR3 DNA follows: TGTGCTAGTGGTTTCGATCAGCCCCAGCATTTT.

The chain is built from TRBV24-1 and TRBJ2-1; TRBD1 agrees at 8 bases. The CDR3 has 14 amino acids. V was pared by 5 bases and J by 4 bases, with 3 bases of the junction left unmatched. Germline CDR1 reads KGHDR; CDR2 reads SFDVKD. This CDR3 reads CATSGTGKYNEQFF. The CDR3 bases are TGTGCCACCAGTGGGACAGGGAAATACAATGAGCAGTTCTTC.

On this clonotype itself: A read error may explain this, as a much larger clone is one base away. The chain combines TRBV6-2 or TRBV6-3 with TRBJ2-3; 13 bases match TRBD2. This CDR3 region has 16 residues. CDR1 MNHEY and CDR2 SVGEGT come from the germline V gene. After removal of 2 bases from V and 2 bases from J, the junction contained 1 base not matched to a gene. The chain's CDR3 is CASSYGLAGATDTQYF. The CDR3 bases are TGTGCCAGCAGTTACGGACTAGCGGGAGCCACAGATACGCAGTATTTT.

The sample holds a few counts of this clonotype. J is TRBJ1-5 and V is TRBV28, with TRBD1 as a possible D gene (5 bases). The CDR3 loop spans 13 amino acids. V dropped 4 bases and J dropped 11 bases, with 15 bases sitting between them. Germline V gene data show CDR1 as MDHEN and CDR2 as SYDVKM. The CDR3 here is CASSSPRGTAQHF. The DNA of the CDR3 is TGTGCCAGCAGTTCTCCGCGGGGGACGGCCCAGCATTTT.

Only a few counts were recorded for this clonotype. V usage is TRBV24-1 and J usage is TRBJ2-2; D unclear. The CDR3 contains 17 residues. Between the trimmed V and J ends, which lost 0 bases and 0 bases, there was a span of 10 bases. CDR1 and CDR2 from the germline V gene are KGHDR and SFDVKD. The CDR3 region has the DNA TGTGCCACCAGTGATTTGTTCTCGGAAACGAACACCGGGGAGCTGTTTTTT. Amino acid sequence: CATSDLFSETNTGELFF.

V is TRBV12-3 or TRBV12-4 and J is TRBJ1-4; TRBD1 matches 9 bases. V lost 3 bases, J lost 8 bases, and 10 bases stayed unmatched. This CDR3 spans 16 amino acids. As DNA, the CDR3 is TGTGCCAGCAGTTTGTCCGGGACAGGGAGGGGAGAAAAACTGTTTTTT. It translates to CASSLSGTGRGEKLFF.

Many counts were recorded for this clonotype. As DNA, the CDR3 is TGTGCCAGCAACTCCCCTTGGGAAAACATTCAGTACTTC. Protein product: CASNSPWENIQYF. The chain has TRBV6-5 and TRBJ2-4; D ambiguous. The CDR3 loop spans 13 amino acids. V was cut by 7 bases and J by 5 bases, with 12 bases left in between. CDR1 is MNHEY, CDR2 SVGAGI, per germline.

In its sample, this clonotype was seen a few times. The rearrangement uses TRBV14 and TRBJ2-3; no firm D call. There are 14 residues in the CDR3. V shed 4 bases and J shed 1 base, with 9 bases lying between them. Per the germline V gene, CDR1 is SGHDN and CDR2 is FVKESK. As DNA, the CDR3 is TGTGCCAGCAGCCCGAGTCGGGGCACAGATACGCAGTATTTT. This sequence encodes CASSPSRGTDTQYF.

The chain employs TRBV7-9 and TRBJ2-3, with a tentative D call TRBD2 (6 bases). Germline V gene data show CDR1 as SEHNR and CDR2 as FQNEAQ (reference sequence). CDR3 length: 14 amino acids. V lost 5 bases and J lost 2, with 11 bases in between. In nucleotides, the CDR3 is TGTGCCAGCAGCAACTGGGACTTCACAGATACGCAGTATTTT. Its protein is CASSNWDFTDTQYF.

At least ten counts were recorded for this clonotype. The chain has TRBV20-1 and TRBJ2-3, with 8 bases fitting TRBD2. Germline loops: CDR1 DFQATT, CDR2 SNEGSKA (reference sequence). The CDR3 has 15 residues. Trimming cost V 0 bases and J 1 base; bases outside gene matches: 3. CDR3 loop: CSARDLRGGTDTQYF. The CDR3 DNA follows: TGCAGTGCTAGAGATTTGCGGGGGGGCACAGATACGCAGTATTTT.

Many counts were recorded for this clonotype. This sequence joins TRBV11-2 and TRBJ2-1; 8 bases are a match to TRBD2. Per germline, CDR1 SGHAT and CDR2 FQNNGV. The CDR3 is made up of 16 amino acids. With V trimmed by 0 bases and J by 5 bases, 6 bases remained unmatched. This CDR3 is CASSLDPLSGNNEQFF. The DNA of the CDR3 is TGTGCCAGCAGCTTAGATCCCCTTAGCGGGAACAATGAGCAGTTCTTC. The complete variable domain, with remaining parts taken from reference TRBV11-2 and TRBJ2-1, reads EAGVAQSPRYKIIEKRQSVAFWCNPISGHATLYWYQQILGQGPKLLIQFQNNGVVDDSQLPKDRFSAERLKGVDSTLKIQPAKLEDSAVYLCASSLDPLSGNNEQFFGPGTRLTVL.

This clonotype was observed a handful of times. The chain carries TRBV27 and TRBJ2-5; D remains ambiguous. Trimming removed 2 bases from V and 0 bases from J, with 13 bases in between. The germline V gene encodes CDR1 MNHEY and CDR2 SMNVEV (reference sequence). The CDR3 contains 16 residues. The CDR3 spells CASSLVGGAYQETQYF. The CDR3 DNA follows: TGTGCCAGCAGTTTAGTGGGCGGAGCCTACCAAGAGACCCAGTACTTC.

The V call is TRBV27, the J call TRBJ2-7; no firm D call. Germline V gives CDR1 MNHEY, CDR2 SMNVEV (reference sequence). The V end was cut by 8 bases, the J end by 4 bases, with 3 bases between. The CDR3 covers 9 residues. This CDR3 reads CASGYEQYV. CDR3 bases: TGTGCCAGCGGTTACGAGCAGTACGTC.

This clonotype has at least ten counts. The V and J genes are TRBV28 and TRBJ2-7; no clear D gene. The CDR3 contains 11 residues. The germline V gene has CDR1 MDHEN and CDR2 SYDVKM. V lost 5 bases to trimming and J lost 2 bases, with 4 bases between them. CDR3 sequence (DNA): TGTGCCAGCAGTCAAACCTACGAGCAGTACTTC. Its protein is CASSQTYEQYF. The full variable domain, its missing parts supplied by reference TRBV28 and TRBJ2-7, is DVKVTQSSRYLVKRTGEKVFLECVQDMDHENMFWYRQDPGLGLRLIYFSYDVKMKEKGDIPEGYSVSREKKERFSLILESASTNQTSMYLCASSQTYEQYFGPGTRLTVT.